This is a list of T cell receptor beta chains from one sample in a study of early T cells in non-severe SARS-CoV-2 infection. TCRdb itself ran the 5' RACE reads through MiXCR, one entry per CDR3 protein. The sample consists of 32,000 or so distinct CDR3 sequences, approximately 6.1% of them appearing once. What was sequenced was whole blood. Receptors originate from an adult who was a healthcare worker with PCR-confirmed SARS-CoV-2 infection or an uninfected control (not recorded which). Both conserved end residues are part of each CDR3. A D gene is named only where the DNA matches it firmly. Part of the rows lack a size; the others show once, few, many or a class for expanded clones.

>few|TRBV30|TRBJ2-7|.
TGTGCCTGGAGTGTATCTTACTACGAGCAGTACTTC
CAWSVSYYEQYF
>.|TRBV5-6|TRBJ1-2|.
TGTGCCAGCAGCTTTCTAGGAGGCTACACCTTC
CASSFLGGYTF
>many|TRBV21-1|TRBJ2-7|.
TGTGCCAGCACCTTTCGGTACGAGCAGTACTTC
CASTFRYEQYF
>few|TRBV3-1|TRBJ2-3|TRBD2
TGTGCCAGCAGCCAATGGACTAGCGGGTTACCCGATACGCAGTATTTT
CASSQWTSGLPDTQYF
>many|TRBV20-1|TRBJ2-3|.
TGCAGTGCTCCTTCCGGTGGGACAACACATAGCACAGATACGCAGTATTTT
CSAPSGGTTHSTDTQYF
>few|TRBV3-1|TRBJ2-3|.
TGTGCCAGCAGCCACCTCCCGAGCACAGATACGCAGTATTTT
CASSHLPSTDTQYF
>many|TRBV6-5|TRBJ1-2|.
TGTGCCAGCAGTCCCGACGCCTGGGGTGATTTCGAGGGCTACACCTTC
CASSPDAWGDFEGYTF
>many|TRBV18|TRBJ2-4|TRBD1
TGTGCCAGCTCAGCACGACAGGGCTCATTCGGCAAAAACATTCAGTACTTC
CASSARQGSFGKNIQYF
>many|TRBV7-2|TRBJ2-1|TRBD2
TGTGCCAGCAGCTTAGGCGGACTAGCGGACAATGAGCAGTTCTTC
CASSLGGLADNEQFF
>many|TRBV28|TRBJ2-1|.
TGTGCCAGCAGTGAAACGGGGCACCGGAGCAATGAGCAGTTCTTC
CASSETGHRSNEQFF
>many|TRBV10-2|TRBJ2-1|.
TGCGCCAGCAGTGAGGTGACAGAAACCTACAATGAGCAGTTCTTC
CASSEVTETYNEQFF
>many|TRBV7-7|TRBJ2-3|.
TGTGCTCGGGGCACCACGCAGTATTTT
CARGTTQYF
>.|TRBV7-2|TRBJ2-4|TRBD2
TGTGCCAGCAGCCCCCTAGCGGGAGTAGGTAACATTCAGTACTTC
CASSPLAGVGNIQYF
>few|TRBV3-1|TRBJ2-1|TRBD2
TGTGCCAGCAGCCAAGGACTAGCGGGAGCCGGTGAGCAGTTCTTC
CASSQGLAGAGEQFF
>many|TRBV25-1|TRBJ1-2|.
TGTGCCAGCAGTGAGCCGGGACAATATAACTATGGCTACACCTTC
CASSEPGQYNYGYTF
>many|TRBV6-5|TRBJ2-3|.
TGTGCCAGCAGTTACCAGGTGGCGGGCCTGGGTAGTACGCAGTATTTT
CASSYQVAGLGSTQYF
>.|TRBV7-9|TRBJ2-3|TRBD2
TGTGTCAGCATGAGTGATAGCGGGCTTAGCACAGATACGCAGTATTTT
CVSMSDSGLSTDTQYF
>many|TRBV2|TRBJ2-1|.
TGTGCCAGCAGTGTAACGGGGAGCTCCTACAATGAGCAGTTCTTC
CASSVTGSSYNEQFF
>many|TRBV9|TRBJ2-5|.
TGTGCCAGCAGTGGTGACAATGGGGCACCCTCTCCCCAAGAGACCCAGTACTTC
CASSGDNGAPSPQETQYF
>medium-sized|TRBV20-1|TRBJ2-3|TRBD2
TGCAGTGCTTGGACTAGCGGGAGCACAGATACGCAGTATTTT
CSAWTSGSTDTQYF
>.|TRBV6-6|TRBJ1-1|.
TGTGCCAGCAGTTACTCCGGCGCAGAGAACACTGAAGCTTTCTTT
CASSYSGAENTEAFF
>many|TRBV12-3/TRBV12-4|TRBJ2-7|.
TGTGCCAGCAGCTCCTCTAGCGAACGATCCTACGAGCAGTACTTC
CASSSSSERSYEQYF
>many|TRBV28|TRBJ2-7|.
TGTGCCAGCAGTTCGAGCTCCTACGAGCAGTACTTC
CASSSSSYEQYF
>many|TRBV10-3|TRBJ2-2|.
TGTGCCATCAGTGAGAATAGCGGGGAGCTGTTTTTT
CAISENSGELFF
>many|TRBV30|TRBJ2-1|TRBD2
TGTGCCTTATCCGGGACTAGCTTCAATGAGCAGTTCTTC
CALSGTSFNEQFF
>.|TRBV4-2|TRBJ2-3|TRBD2
TGTGCCAGCAGCCAAGATCTCAGGACTAGCGGGTACACAGATACGCAGTATTTT
CASSQDLRTSGYTDTQYF
>.|TRBV20-1|TRBJ2-7|.
TGCAGTGTTAGCAGCCCTAGTACCTACGAGCAGTACTTC
CSVSSPSTYEQYF
>many|TRBV29-1|TRBJ2-7|TRBD1
TGCAGCGTTGACCTAGGATCCACAGGGGGGTTTACCTACGAGCAGTACTTC
CSVDLGSTGGFTYEQYF